This entry is about one T cell receptor beta chain. Antigen unknown. Single viable CD3+CD4+CD8-CD45RO+ cells were sorted as the memory CD4+ T cells. Serostatus was set by detecting CMV pp150, pp28, p38, p52 IgG. The data derive from a study of memory CD4+ T cells and cytomegalovirus serostatus. Overall study: Donors were healthy Belgian adults, about ten CMV seropositive and fewer than 30 seronegative. Study-wide findings and caveats: Suggested: most of the CMV-linked TCR signature lies in CD4+ memory cells. About 40% of the 164 known CMV-associated TCRbeta sequences appeared in CD4+ memory.

The table came from immunoSEQ multiplex PCR; TCRdb's copy has only in-frame clones and leaves some out. Of roughly 50,000 clones listed, around 80% are singletons. The germline V gene encodes CDR1 SGHNT and CDR2 YENEEA. CDR3 length: 12 amino acids. With 3 bases removed from V and 7 bases from J, the gap between germline ends came to 6 bases. The source is an adult in good health and CMV-seronegative. Material for sequencing was memory CD4+ T cells from blood. The chain joins TRBV11-3 to TRBJ2-2; no clear D gene. CDR3 in DNA: TGTGCCAGCAGCTTTTTCAACGGGGAGCTGTTTTTT. Translating it yields CASSFFNGELFF.